The 9 T cell receptor beta chains below come from one sample, sequenced in a study of shared clonotypes between healthy human individuals. This table comes from immunoSEQ multiplex PCR, and its TCRdb copy is limited to in-frame clones, with some not included. The sample has a few hundred thousand clones, about 96% seen once. Source material: naive CD4+ T cells sorted from blood. The subset denotes: CD45RA+ positively selected. The receptors derive from a woman under 40 in good health.

Comment on this clone: Distinct nucleotide sequences in the sample also encode this CDR3. V is TRBV28 and J is TRBJ1-5; 8 nucleotides match TRBD1. The germline CDR1 and CDR2 sequences are MDHEN and SYDVKM. With 5 bases clipped from V and 2 bases from J, the junction kept 8 bases outside the gene matches. The CDR3 length is 16 residues. This CDR3 is CASSPDRGVGNQPQHF. In DNA, the CDR3 is TGTGCCAGCAGTCCAGACAGGGGTGTAGGCAATCAGCCCCAGCATTTT.

CDR3 residues: CATYLPGLAGVARGRRAEEQYF. The CDR3 DNA sequence: TGTGCCACCTACCTCCCGGGACTAGCGGGAGTAGCGCGAGGGCGGCGGGCTGAGGAGCAGTACTTC. This chain uses TRBV21-1 with TRBJ2-7; whether TRBD2, the table's D call, matches the DNA was not checked. TRBV21-1 is an annotated pseudogene. There are 22 residues in the CDR3.

The rearrangement uses TRBV18 and TRBJ1-2; TRBD1 aligns across 7 bases. CDR3 size: 14 residues. After removal of 3 bases from V and 3 bases from J, the junction contained 4 bases not matched to a gene. CDR1 is KGHSH and CDR2 is LQKENI in the germline V gene. Written as DNA, the CDR3 is TGTGCCAGCTCACCCCTTCAGGGGGACTATGGCTACACCTTC. Translation gives CASSPLQGDYGYTF. The full variable domain, in which reference TRBV18 and TRBJ1-2 provide the parts outside the CDR3, is NAGVMQNPRHLVRRRGQEARLRCSPMKGHSHVYWYRQLPEEGLKFMVYLQKENIIDESGMPKERFSAEFPKEGPSILRIQQVVRGDSAAYFCASSPLQGDYGYTFGSGTRLTVV.

This chain uses TRBV30 with TRBJ2-1; 7 nucleotides match TRBD2. The CDR3 extends over 13 amino acids. Germline assignment: CDR1 GTSNPN and CDR2 SVGIG (reference sequence). V trimming: 6 bases; J trimming: 6 bases; junction bases outside the gene matches: 8. This CDR3 reads CACARDYPNEQFF. As DNA, the CDR3 is TGTGCCTGCGCTAGGGACTACCCCAATGAGCAGTTCTTC. Variable domain in full (rest from reference TRBV30 and TRBJ2-1): SQTIHQWPATLVQPVGSPLSLECTVEGTSNPNLYWYRQAAGRGLQLLFYSVGIGQISSEVPQNLSASRPQDRQFILSSKKLLLSDSGFYLCACARDYPNEQFFGPGTRLTVL.

J is TRBJ2-7 and V is TRBV10-1, with a weak D call TRBD1 (6 bases). Trimming left V 3 bases short and J 2 bases short, with 8 bases between. This CDR3 has 13 amino acids. The germline CDR1 and CDR2 sequences are WNHNN and SYGVQD (reference sequence). The DNA for the CDR3 is TGCGCCAGCAGTGAACAGGGCGCCTACGAGCAGTACTTC. Protein product: CASSEQGAYEQYF.

This clone has just one count. V and J are TRBV29-1 and TRBJ1-1; D is undetermined. This CDR3 comprises 12 residues. Trimming pared 1 base from V and 10 bases from J, leaving 13 bases between. CDR1 is SQVTM and CDR2 is ANQGSEA in the germline V gene. The CDR3: CSVEVSRKVAFF. Written as DNA, the CDR3 is TGCAGCGTTGAAGTGTCCCGGAAAGTAGCTTTCTTT.

Only one count was recorded for this clone. The V call is TRBV28, the J call TRBJ2-1, with D hard to call. Trimming took off 5 bases at V and 4 bases at J, with 12 bases between the two ends. CDR1 and CDR2 (germline): MDHEN, SYDVKM. The CDR3 is 14 residues long. The CDR3 DNA reads as TGTGCCAGCAGTCCACAGCGAGATTACAATGAGCAGTTCTTC. It translates to CASSPQRDYNEQFF.

The CDR3, as DNA: TGTGCCAGCAGCTTGGAAGGGGGGCTGCTAGCGGGAAATCAGTACTTC. This gives the protein CASSLEGGLLAGNQYF. The V and J genes are TRBV7-3 and TRBJ2-7; TRBD2 matches at 9 bases. V gave up 3 bases and J gave up 10 bases; unmatched junction bases: 16. CDR1 and CDR2 (germline): SGHTA, FQGTGA. This CDR3 is built from 16 residues.

This clone was picked up one time. J is TRBJ2-2 and V is TRBV5-4; TRBD1 matches 7 bases. The germline V gene has CDR1 SGHNT and CDR2 YYREEE (reference sequence). J was trimmed by 7 bases and V by 2 bases; bases with no gene match: 5. This CDR3 spans 14 amino acids. For the CDR3, the DNA is TGTGCCAGCAGCTTAGACGACAGGGTCGGGGAGCTGTTTTTT. Translated: CASSLDDRVGELFF.